Each of the 25 T cell receptor beta chains below was sequenced from the same sample in a study of human T cells and chemical hapten exposure. TCRdb called the RACE reads again in MiXCR, with one record for every CDR3 protein. The sample has around 120,000 distinct CDR3 sequences; about 13% are singletons. The time point here: pre-sensitization, week 0. The treatment was: therapeutic diphenylcyclopropenone sensitization with weekly scalp DPC. Material: whole blood, obtained in connection with sensitization to the hapten diphenylcyclopropenone (DPC). The receptors come from a woman aged 18-29 years with alopecia areata. Some clones in this sample may be carry-over from other donors' samples.

As DNA, the CDR3 is TGTGCCAGCTCACCAGGAGGACAGGGGGCCAAAAACATTCAGTACTTC. Its translation is CASSPGGQGAKNIQYF. The chain is built from TRBV18 and TRBJ2-4; 9 nucleotides match TRBD1. Germline V gives CDR1 KGHSH, CDR2 LQKENI. With V trimmed by 2 bases and J by 1 base, 3 bases remained unmatched. The CDR3 length is 16 residues.

The chain combines TRBV29-1 with TRBJ2-3; 9 nucleotides match TRBD2. The J segment lost 2 bases and the V segment lost 6 bases, leaving 6 bases of the junction unmatched. The germline V gene has CDR1 SQVTM and CDR2 ANQGSEA. This CDR3 spans 14 amino acids. In nucleotides, the CDR3 is TGCAGCGTCGCGACTAGCGGATCCACAGATACGCAGTATTTT. This codes for CSVATSGSTDTQYF.

This clonotype was counted ten times or more. V and J are TRBV11-1 and TRBJ1-1; D uncertain. Germline V gene lookup returns CDR1 SGHAT and CDR2 FQDESV (reference sequence). Trimming left V 3 bases short and J 0 bases short, with 11 bases between. The CDR3 runs to 15 residues. The CDR3 DNA follows: TGTGCCAGCAGCTTTGGGCAGAGGTTGAACACTGAAGCTTTCTTT. Translated: CASSFGQRLNTEAFF.

There are a few counts of this clonotype. The V gene is TRBV28, the J gene TRBJ2-6; D unresolved. The CDR3 is 15 residues long. Germline V CDR1 and CDR2: MDHEN, SYDVKM. Trimming cost V 7 bases and J 0 bases, with 10 bases left between them. The CDR3 reads CASKVASSGANVLTF. CDR3 bases: TGTGCCAGCAAAGTCGCAAGCTCTGGGGCCAACGTCCTGACTTTC.

The CDR3 loop reads CASSFQGIGDEQFF. Written as DNA, the CDR3 is TGTGCCAGCAGTTTTCAGGGGATAGGAGATGAGCAGTTCTTC. The rearrangement links TRBV28 to TRBJ2-1; D perhaps matches TRBD1 (6 bases). The CDR3 extends over 14 amino acids. Germline V gene data show CDR1 as MDHEN and CDR2 as SYDVKM. Trimming cost V 3 bases and J 8 bases, with 14 bases left between them.

This chain joins TRBV12-3 or TRBV12-4 and TRBJ2-2, with a tentative D call TRBD1 (5 bases). The CDR3 covers 17 residues. Trimming left V 4 bases short and J 2 bases short, with 17 bases between. The chain's CDR3 is CASSSQALRINTGELFF. CDR3 sequence (DNA): TGTGCCAGCAGTTCACAGGCTCTGAGGATAAACACCGGGGAGCTGTTTTTT.

V is TRBV12-3 or TRBV12-4 and J is TRBJ2-1; TRBD2 is a possible D gene (6 bases). V was cut by 6 bases and J by 8 bases, with 20 bases left in between. The CDR3 spans 15 residues. CDR3 region: CASRSGVGEIYEQFF. In DNA, the CDR3 is TGTGCCAGCAGATCGGGGGTAGGGGAAATATATGAGCAGTTCTTC.

In this sample, this clonotype turned up many times. The chain joins TRBV11-2 to TRBJ1-2, with a tentative D call TRBD1 (5 bases). This CDR3 is built from 14 residues. V was cut by 0 bases and J by 5 bases, with 10 bases left in between. Germline V gene data show CDR1 as SGHAT and CDR2 as FQNNGV. The CDR3: CASSLDQTAYGYTF. In DNA form, the CDR3 reads TGTGCCAGCAGCTTAGATCAGACAGCTTATGGCTACACCTTC.

The V and J genes are TRBV6-2 or TRBV6-3 and TRBJ1-5; no firm D call. Looked up from germline, CDR1 is MNHEY and CDR2 is SVGEGT. Between the trimmed V and J ends, which lost 5 bases and 7 bases, there was a span of 9 bases. This CDR3 region has 12 residues. CDR3 region: CASSTARQPQHF. CDR3 DNA: TGTGCCAGCAGTACAGCGAGACAGCCCCAGCATTTT.

This clonotype was seen at least ten times. The V and J genes are TRBV5-5 and TRBJ1-1; 11 bases fit TRBD1. This CDR3 contains 17 residues. J was trimmed by 4 bases and V by 1 base; bases with no gene match: 9. CDR1 SGHKS and CDR2 YYEKEE come from the germline V gene (reference sequence). CDR3: CASSLRPGQGVLTEAFF. In DNA form, the CDR3 reads TGTGCCAGCAGCTTGCGGCCGGGACAGGGGGTTCTCACTGAAGCTTTCTTT.

The CDR3 sequence: CATGRSTRVRTEAFF. The DNA of the CDR3 is TGTGCCACTGGGCGTTCAACGAGGGTTCGCACTGAAGCTTTCTTT. The V and J genes are TRBV27 and TRBJ1-1, with D hard to call. The V and J ends lost 10 bases and 4 bases respectively, with 22 bases between them. Germline values: CDR1 MNHEY, CDR2 SMNVEV (reference sequence). The CDR3 is 15 residues long.

The CDR3 here is CASGPGHAGGNTIYF. CDR3 in DNA: TGCGCCAGCGGACCCGGGCACGCCGGAGGAAACACCATATATTTT. The chain carries TRBV5-1 and TRBJ1-3; D call uncertain. The CDR3 runs to 15 residues. The V gene's germline CDR1 is SGHRS and CDR2 YFSETQ. The V gene lost 7 bases and the J gene lost 4 bases, with 18 bases spanning the gap.

The chain couples TRBV4-1 to TRBJ2-1; tentative D call: TRBD1 (5 bases). V shed 1 base and J shed 8 bases, with 18 bases lying between them. The CDR3 is 16 amino acids. Germline loops: CDR1 MGHRA, CDR2 YSYEKL. CDR3 protein: CASSQAVGREGDEQFF. CDR3 in DNA: TGCGCCAGCAGCCAAGCGGTGGGCAGGGAAGGCGATGAGCAGTTCTTC.

This clonotype was seen at least ten times. This chain joins TRBV4-1 and TRBJ2-2; 11 bases are a match to TRBD2. V lost 3 bases to trimming and J lost 2 bases; unmatched junction nucleotides: 5. Germline V CDR1 and CDR2: MGHRA, YSYEKL. The CDR3 spans 17 residues. CDR3 amino acids: CASSHLLAGVNTGELFF. The CDR3 region has the DNA TGCGCCAGCAGCCACTTACTAGCGGGGGTTAACACCGGGGAGCTGTTTTTT.

This clonotype was found a few times. This chain connects TRBV7-2 to TRBJ2-7; TRBD2 aligns across 7 bases. Germline trimming cut 5 bases from V and 0 bases from J; bases unmatched to any gene: 7. Looked up from germline, CDR1 is SGHTA and CDR2 is FQGNSA. The CDR3 is 15 amino acids. The CDR3 loop reads CASSPLALSSYEQYF. The CDR3 DNA follows: TGTGCCAGCAGCCCACTAGCGCTGAGCTCCTACGAGCAGTACTTC. Full variable domain (outside the CDR3, taken from reference TRBV7-2 and TRBJ2-7): GAGVSQSPSNKVTEKGKDVELRCDPISGHTALYWYRQSLGQGLEFLIYFQGNSAPDKSGLPSDRFSAERTGGSVSTLTIQRTQQEDSAVYLCASSPLALSSYEQYFGPGTRLTVT.

V gene TRBV28 combines with J gene TRBJ1-6; D is unclear. The CDR3 length is 13 residues. Germline CDR1 and CDR2: MDHEN and SYDVKM. V gave up 7 bases and J gave up 8 bases, with 12 bases separating them. The CDR3 bases are TGTGCCAGCATAGCACGGCGCCATTCACCCCTCCACTTT. It is translated as CASIARRHSPLHF. Full variable domain (remainder filled in from reference TRBV28 and TRBJ1-6): DVKVTQSSRYLVKRTGEKVFLECVQDMDHENMFWYRQDPGLGLRLIYFSYDVKMKEKGDIPEGYSVSREKKERFSLILESASTNQTSMYLCASIARRHSPLHFGNGTRLTVT.

At least ten counts were recorded for this clonotype. The J gene is TRBJ2-7, the V gene TRBV4-3; maybe TRBD2 (6 bases). This CDR3 comprises 14 residues. The germline V and J ends were trimmed by 1 base and 4 bases, with 11 bases remaining between them. Germline V gives CDR1 LGHNA, CDR2 YSLEER. This CDR3 is CASSQGRGRYEQYF. The CDR3 nucleotides are TGCGCCAGCAGCCAAGGGCGGGGTCGGTACGAGCAGTACTTC.

Here the CDR3 reads CASSQVRAGAFYNEQFF. As DNA, the CDR3 is TGTGCCAGCAGCCAAGTCAGAGCGGGGGCCTTTTACAATGAGCAGTTCTTC. The chain uses TRBV14 and TRBJ2-1, with 8 bases aligning to TRBD2. Germline loops: CDR1 SGHDN, CDR2 FVKESK. V shed 1 base and J 4 bases; nucleotides not matched to a gene: 9. This CDR3 has 17 residues.

This clonotype has only a few counts. The chain links TRBV7-9 to TRBJ1-2; the match to TRBD1 covers 10 bases. The CDR3 length is 18 residues. After removal of 1 base from V and 6 bases from J, the junction contained 14 bases not matched to a gene. The germline gives CDR1 SEHNR, CDR2 FQNEAQ (reference sequence). As DNA, the CDR3 is TGTGCCAGCAGCTTAGTCGTTGGGACAGGGGACCTTCCCGATGGCTACACCTTC. It translates to CASSLVVGTGDLPDGYTF. The full variable domain, in which reference TRBV7-9 and TRBJ1-2 provide the parts outside the CDR3, is DTGVSQNPRHKITKRGQNVTFRCDPISEHNRLYWYRQTLGQGPEFLTYFQNEAQLEKSRLLSDRFSAERPKGSFSTLEIQRTEQGDSAMYLCASSLVVGTGDLPDGYTFGSGTRLTVV.

The genes are TRBV7-9 and TRBJ2-6; D unresolved. V lost 2 bases, J lost 4 bases, and 3 bases lay in between. Germline assignment: CDR1 SEHNR and CDR2 FQNEAQ (reference sequence). The CDR3 spans 13 residues. The CDR3 here is CASSLRGANVLTF. The CDR3 DNA reads as TGTGCCAGCAGCTTACGAGGGGCCAACGTCCTGACTTTC.

This clonotype was observed a handful of times. This chain links TRBV5-1 with TRBJ1-4; D uncertain. The CDR3 is made up of 15 amino acids. V dropped 4 bases and J dropped 0 bases, with 10 bases sitting between them. Germline values: CDR1 SGHRS, CDR2 YFSETQ. The CDR3 coding sequence is TGCGCCAGCAGCAATGACGGAGCAACTAATGAAAAACTGTTTTTT. As protein: CASSNDGATNEKLFF.

This chain connects TRBV6-2 or TRBV6-3 to TRBJ2-3; D unresolved. Germline CDR1 MNHEY, CDR2 SVGEGT. Trimming left V 7 bases short and J 9 bases short, with 11 bases between. CDR3 size: 11 residues. In DNA, the CDR3 is TGTGCCAGCACCGCCTCCGGAACGCAGTATTTT. Translating it yields CASTASGTQYF.

This clonotype was seen a handful of times. The chain has TRBV15 and TRBJ2-4; D gene ambiguous. The CDR3 loop spans 11 amino acids. Trimming removed 3 bases from V and 7 bases from J, with 4 bases in between. Germline-derived CDR1 and CDR2 are LNHNV and YYDKDF (reference sequence). This CDR3 is CATSRKNIQYF. The CDR3 DNA reads TGTGCCACCAGCAGGAAGAACATTCAGTACTTC.

This clonotype was recorded a few times. This chain joins TRBV10-1 and TRBJ2-2; 7 positions match TRBD1. The J segment lost 4 bases and the V segment lost 6 bases, leaving 8 bases of the junction unmatched. This CDR3 spans 15 amino acids. Germline CDR1 WNHNN, CDR2 SYGVQD (reference sequence). The CDR3 DNA reads TGCGCCAGCAGCTCCGGGACAGCTGGCACCGGGGAGCTGTTTTTT. Its protein product is CASSSGTAGTGELFF.

This clonotype was counted a few times. V and J are TRBV19 and TRBJ2-3; 8 bases match TRBD1. Germline CDR1 LNHDA, CDR2 SQIVND (reference sequence). The ends lost 7 bases at V and 5 bases at J; junction bases unmatched: 11. The length of the CDR3 is 15 residues. Here the CDR3 reads CASIRDRSSGDTQYF. DNA of the CDR3: TGTGCCAGTATCCGGGACAGGTCTTCGGGAGATACGCAGTATTTT.